The 20 T cell receptor beta chains given below trace back to one sample, sequenced in a study of T cells after yellow fever vaccination. MiXCR was run by TCRdb on the 5' RACE reads, yielding one entry per CDR3 protein. The repertoire holds a few hundred thousand distinct CDR3 sequences, with about 6.9% as singletons. This specimen was PBMCs, taken roughly 45 days after the first yellow fever vaccination. Source of these receptors: a man younger than 30 who received the YFV17D yellow fever vaccine.

With respect to this clonotype: The junction differs from germline at one of its ends, possibly a read error. The chain is built from TRBV12-3 or TRBV12-4 and TRBJ2-5, with D perhaps matching TRBD1 (6 bases). This CDR3 has 15 amino acids. The CDR3 DNA reads as TGTGCCAGCAATTTAGTGGGGGCCAAGATAGAGACCCAGTACTTC. Residues: CASNLVGAKIETQYF.

This clonotype was picked up a small number of times. The chain has TRBV4-1 and TRBJ2-5; D uncertain. V was pared by 4 bases and J by 5 bases, with 17 bases between. Germline CDR1 and CDR2: MGHRA and YSYEKL. The CDR3 contains 15 residues. Here the CDR3 reads CASSLPMGSRETQYF. CDR3 in DNA: TGCGCCAGCAGCCTTCCAATGGGTAGTAGGGAGACCCAGTACTTC.

This clonotype appeared many times. The chain couples TRBV28 to TRBJ2-6; D remains ambiguous. The CDR3 is 15 residues long. Germline V gives CDR1 MDHEN, CDR2 SYDVKM. With 4 bases removed from V and 0 bases from J, the gap between germline ends came to 7 bases. The CDR3: CASSSSGSGANVLTF. DNA of the CDR3: TGTGCCAGCAGTTCCTCGGGCTCTGGGGCCAACGTCCTGACTTTC.

This clonotype was counted a few times. The genes are TRBV18 and TRBJ2-7; 9 bases fit TRBD1. Trimming at V came to 5 bases and at J to 2 bases, leaving 4 bases not matched to a gene. Germline lookup yields CDR1 KGHSH and CDR2 LQKENI. This CDR3 contains 14 residues. As DNA, the CDR3 is TGTGCCAGCTCATCACAGGGGGCCGCCTACGAGCAGTACGTC. It translates to CASSSQGAAYEQYV.

This clonotype has at least ten counts. The chain has TRBV9 and TRBJ1-2, with 12 bases lining up with TRBD1. V was pared by 3 bases and J by 8 bases, with 5 bases of the junction left unmatched. The CDR3 runs 14 residues. Germline V gene sequence: CDR1 SGDLS, CDR2 YYNGEE. DNA of the CDR3: TGTGCCAGCAGCGCGGGACAGGGGGCCGTCGGCTACACCTTC. It codes for CASSAGQGAVGYTF.

The chain has TRBV7-3 and TRBJ1-6; D gene unclear. The germline V gene has CDR1 SGHTA and CDR2 FQGTGA. V shed 2 bases and J shed 11 bases, with 13 bases lying between them. The CDR3 is made up of 14 amino acids. CDR3 loop: CASSLDPPGTPLHF. The CDR3 DNA sequence: TGTGCCAGCAGCTTAGACCCCCCGGGAACACCCCTCCACTTT. Full variable domain (remainder filled in from reference TRBV7-3 and TRBJ1-6): GAGVSQTPSNKVTEKGKYVELRCDPISGHTALYWYRQSLGQGPEFLIYFQGTGAADDSGLPNDRFFAVRPEGSVSTLKIQRTERGDSAVYLCASSLDPPGTPLHFGNGTRLTVT.

This chain uses TRBV14 with TRBJ2-1; no clear D gene. The CDR3 contains 12 residues. V was trimmed by 1 base and J by 7 bases, leaving 5 bases between them. The germline V gene has CDR1 SGHDN and CDR2 FVKESK. The CDR3 is CASSQGVNEQFF. Here the CDR3 DNA reads TGTGCCAGCAGCCAAGGGGTTAATGAGCAGTTCTTC.

Ten or more counts support this clonotype. The J gene is TRBJ2-2, the V gene TRBV11-2; the match to TRBD1 covers 7 bases. The CDR3 covers 14 residues. The V gene end was trimmed by 5 bases and the J gene end by 3 bases; junction bases not matched to a gene: 3. CDR1 is SGHAT and CDR2 is FQNNGV in the germline V gene. CDR3: CASSRQGYTGELFF. In DNA, the CDR3 is TGTGCCAGCAGCCGACAGGGTTACACCGGGGAGCTGTTTTTT. The full variable domain, its missing parts supplied by reference TRBV11-2 and TRBJ2-2, is EAGVAQSPRYKIIEKRQSVAFWCNPISGHATLYWYQQILGQGPKLLIQFQNNGVVDDSQLPKDRFSAERLKGVDSTLKIQPAKLEDSAVYLCASSRQGYTGELFFGEGSRLTVL.

J is TRBJ1-3 and V is TRBV7-9, with no clear D. Germline-derived CDR1 and CDR2 are SEHNR and FQNEAQ (reference sequence). Trimming cost V 5 bases and J 0 bases, with 14 bases left between them. The CDR3 has 16 residues. The CDR3 spells CASSARNSLSGNTIYF. DNA for the CDR3: TGTGCCAGCAGCGCCAGGAATAGCCTCTCTGGAAACACCATATATTTT.

This clonotype appeared a few times. One end of the junction varies from germline; a read error may be responsible. This chain links TRBV5-5 with TRBJ2-5; D might be TRBD2 (6 bases). The CDR3 consists of 14 residues. The germline gives CDR1 SGHKS, CDR2 YYEKEE (reference sequence). As DNA, the CDR3 is TGCGCCAGCAGCTTATCTCCCAGCGGGGAGACCCAGTACTTC. It codes for CASSLSPSGETQYF.

This clonotype occurred a few times. This chain connects TRBV20-1 to TRBJ2-1; 12 nucleotides line up with TRBD1. CDR3 length: 15 residues. Per germline, CDR1 DFQATT and CDR2 SNEGSKA (reference sequence). Germline trimming cut 5 bases from V and 10 bases from J; bases unmatched to any gene: 12. The CDR3 nucleotides read TGCAGTGCTCGGGGGGACAGGGGGCTTTTATGGGAGCAGTTCTTC. Residues: CSARGDRGLLWEQFF.

The J gene is TRBJ1-4, the V gene TRBV20-1; a possible D gene is TRBD1 (5 bases). The CDR3 has 16 residues. V was clipped by 5 bases and J by 0 bases, with 16 bases between them. Germline CDR1 DFQATT, CDR2 SNEGSKA (reference sequence). The CDR3 loop is CSAENGGVTTNEKLFF. The CDR3 bases are TGCAGTGCTGAGAACGGAGGGGTGACAACTAATGAAAAACTGTTTTTT.

The CDR3, as DNA: TGTGCCAGCAGCTTAGTAGCGGGGGGTACCTACAATGAGCAGTTCTTC. Amino acids: CASSLVAGGTYNEQFF. V usage is TRBV7-2 and J usage is TRBJ2-1, with 10 bases matching TRBD2. The CDR3 length is 16 residues. Trimming took 1 base from V and 2 from J; bases not matched to a gene: 2. From germline, CDR1 is SGHTA and CDR2 FQGNSA.

This chain joins TRBV10-3 and TRBJ2-3; 10 bases align to TRBD1. The V segment lost 6 bases and the J segment 5 bases; nucleotides outside the gene matches: 8. The germline V gene encodes CDR1 ENHRY and CDR2 SYGVKD. The CDR3 runs to 15 residues. The CDR3 DNA reads TGTGCCATCAGGGGGACAGGGGCCCCCAGAGATACGCAGTATTTT. Encoded protein: CAIRGTGAPRDTQYF.

This rearrangement joins TRBV7-8 to TRBJ2-5; D call uncertain. CDR3 length: 14 amino acids. Germline CDR1 is SGHVS and CDR2 is FQNEAQ. V dropped 5 bases and J dropped 5 bases, with 15 bases sitting between them. CDR3 residues: CASSPLPVRETQYF. In DNA, the CDR3 is TGTGCCAGCAGCCCGCTCCCCGTGCGGGAGACCCAGTACTTC.

This clonotype has ten or more counts. CDR3 bases: TGCGCCAGCACCGCAGGGACCACAGATACGCAGTATTTT. This translates into CASTAGTTDTQYF. The chain links TRBV5-1 to TRBJ2-3, with D perhaps assigned TRBD1 or TRBD2 (5 bases each). The CDR3 covers 13 residues. Trimming took 6 bases from V and 2 from J, leaving 10 bases between them. In germline, CDR1 is SGHRS, CDR2 YFSETQ.

In its sample, this clonotype was seen a few times. V and J are TRBV5-5 and TRBJ2-7; D gene unclear. Germline CDR1 is SGHKS and CDR2 is YYEKEE (reference sequence). Between the trimmed V and J ends, which lost 0 bases and 2 bases, there was a span of 9 bases. The CDR3 is 14 amino acids. The CDR3 bases are TGTGCCAGCAGCTTGGTCGGCCGGACCTACGAGCAGTACGTC. Amino acids: CASSLVGRTYEQYV.

This chain uses TRBV9 with TRBJ2-2; 9 positions match TRBD2. Losses at the gene ends were 2 bases for V and 1 base for J; bases not matched to a gene: 3. The CDR3 consists of 16 residues. Germline loops: CDR1 SGDLS, CDR2 YYNGEE. The CDR3 DNA reads TGTGCCAGCAGCGTCTTTAGCGGGGGGAACACCGGGGAGCTGTTTTTT. Translated: CASSVFSGGNTGELFF.

The table lists this clonotype with a few counts. J is TRBJ2-3 and V is TRBV12-3 or TRBV12-4; 10 nucleotides line up with TRBD2. The CDR3 extends over 14 amino acids. The V segment lost 9 bases and the J segment 3 bases; nucleotides outside the gene matches: 6. The CDR3 DNA reads TGTGCCAGTCTCCTAGCGGGGGATACAGATACGCAGTATTTT. Translating it yields CASLLAGDTDTQYF.

The rearrangement joins TRBV7-9 to TRBJ2-1; TRBD2 matches 15 bases. This CDR3 contains 16 residues. The germline CDR1 and CDR2 sequences are SEHNR and FQNEAQ (reference sequence). V shed 5 bases and J 5 bases; nucleotides not matched to a gene: 4. The CDR3 bases are TGTGCCAGCAGCGGACTAGCGGGGGGGCCCAACAATGAGCAGTTCTTC. This translates into CASSGLAGGPNNEQFF.